The 5 T cell receptor beta chains below were found in one sample sequenced in a study of breast tumors, draining lymph nodes, adjacent tissues. TCRdb redid the calling of the multiplex PCR reads with MiXCR, one entry per CDR3 protein. The sample includes 150,000 to 200,000 distinct CDR3 sequences, about 33% of them seen just once. Samples came from axillary lymph nodes draining the breast cancer. The sequencing sample was made of axillary lymph node tissue. These receptors all stem from a female donor with breast cancer. Some clones in this sample may be carry-over from other donors' samples.

This clonotype has just one count. The chain uses TRBV15 and TRBJ1-2, with a tentative D call TRBD1 (5 bases). Trimming left V 11 bases short and J 4 bases short, with 11 bases between. The CDR3 has 11 residues. The V gene's germline CDR1 is LNHNV and CDR2 YYDKDF (reference sequence). CDR3 DNA sequence: TGTGCCCCGGGACTTGGCTATGGCTACACCTTC. It codes for CAPGLGYGYTF.

This clonotype showed up many times. V gene TRBV10-2 combines with J gene TRBJ2-7; the match to TRBD2 covers 13 bases. V shed 6 bases, J shed 4 bases, and the junction held 3 bases outside the gene matches. The CDR3 runs to 14 residues. The germline CDR1 and CDR2 sequences are WSHSY and SAAADI. The CDR3 DNA reads TGCGCCAGCAGACTAGCGGGAGGGTCGTACGAGCAGTACTTC. Its protein is CASRLAGGSYEQYF.

This clonotype has at least ten counts. The chain combines TRBV19 with TRBJ2-2; 9 bases align to TRBD2. The CDR3 contains 15 residues. J gave up 7 bases and V 4 bases, and 7 bases lay outside the gene matches. The V gene's germline CDR1 is LNHDA and CDR2 SQIVND (reference sequence). The CDR3 bases are TGTGCCAGTAGTACAAGCGGGAGGATGGGCGGGGAGCTGTTTTTT. This sequence encodes CASSTSGRMGGELFF.

This clonotype was recorded at least ten times. This chain connects TRBV18 to TRBJ1-4; TRBD1 agrees at 7 bases. The germline gives CDR1 KGHSH, CDR2 LQKENI. V lost 4 bases to trimming and J lost 3 bases; unmatched junction nucleotides: 5. CDR3 length equals 15 residues. CDR3 in DNA: TGTGCCAGCTCACGCGACAGGGCAGCTAATGAAAAACTGTTTTTT. Protein: CASSRDRAANEKLFF.

The chain has TRBV9 and TRBJ2-5; TRBD1 matches 7 bases. The trim removed 0 bases at V and 5 bases at J, leaving 10 bases unmatched. The CDR3 spans 16 residues. From germline, CDR1 is SGDLS and CDR2 YYNGEE. The CDR3 DNA sequence: TGTGCCAGCAGCGTAGGGTCGTTGGGACAGCGGGAGACCCAGTACTTC. It is translated as CASSVGSLGQRETQYF.